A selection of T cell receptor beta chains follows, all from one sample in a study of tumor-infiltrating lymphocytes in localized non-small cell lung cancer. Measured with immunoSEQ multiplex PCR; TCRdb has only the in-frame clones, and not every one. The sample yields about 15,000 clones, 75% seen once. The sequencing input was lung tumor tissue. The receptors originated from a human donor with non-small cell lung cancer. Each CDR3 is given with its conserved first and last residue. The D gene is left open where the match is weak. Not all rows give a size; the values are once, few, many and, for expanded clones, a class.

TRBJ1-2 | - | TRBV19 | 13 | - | CASSAPTGYGYTF | TGTGCCAGTAGTGCCCCTACAGGATATGGCTACACCTTC
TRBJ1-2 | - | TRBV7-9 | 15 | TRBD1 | CASSYNTGAHYGYTF | TGTGCCAGCAGCTACAACACAGGGGCCCACTATGGCTACACCTTC
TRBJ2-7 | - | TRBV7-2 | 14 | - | CASSFGPGMDEQYF | TGTGCCAGCAGCTTCGGACCGGGAATGGACGAGCAGTACTTC
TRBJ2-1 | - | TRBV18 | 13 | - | CASSPNEYSEQFF | TGTGCCAGCTCACCAAATGAGTATTCTGAGCAGTTCTTC
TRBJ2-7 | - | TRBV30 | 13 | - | CAWTNGASYEQYF | TGTGCCTGGACAAACGGGGCGTCCTACGAGCAGTACTTC
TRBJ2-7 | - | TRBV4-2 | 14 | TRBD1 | CASSQIQGFHEQYF | TGTGCCAGCAGCCAGATACAGGGGTTCCACGAGCAGTACTTC
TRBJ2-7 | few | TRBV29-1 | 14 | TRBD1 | CSATGTEAVTEQYF | TGCAGCGCAACCGGGACAGAAGCAGTGACCGAGCAGTACTTC
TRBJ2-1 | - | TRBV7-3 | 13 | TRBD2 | CASSLTREGPEFF | TGTGCCAGCAGCTTAACGCGGGAGGGCCCTGAGTTCTTC
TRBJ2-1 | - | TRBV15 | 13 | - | CATSRVRYNEQFF | TGTGCCACCAGCAGAGTGCGGTACAATGAGCAGTTCTTC
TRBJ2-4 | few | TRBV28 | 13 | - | CASREIAKNIQYF | TGTGCCAGCAGAGAGATAGCCAAAAACATTCAGTACTTC
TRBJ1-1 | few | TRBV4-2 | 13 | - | CASSQGENTEAFF | TGTGCCAGCAGCCAAGGCGAGAACACTGAAGCTTTCTTT
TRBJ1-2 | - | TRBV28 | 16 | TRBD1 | CASSLLSGTVSHGYTF | TGTGCCAGCAGTTTATTATCCGGGACAGTTTCCCATGGCTACACCTTC
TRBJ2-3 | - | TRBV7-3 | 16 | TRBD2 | CASSLGLAGGGDTQYF | TGTGCCAGCAGCCTGGGACTAGCGGGAGGCGGGGATACGCAGTATTTT
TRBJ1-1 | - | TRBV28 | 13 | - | CASISSPNTEAFF | TGTGCCAGCATTAGCAGCCCAAACACTGAAGCTTTCTTT
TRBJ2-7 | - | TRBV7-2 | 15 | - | CASSLEWGSSYEQYF | TGTGCCAGCAGCTTAGAGTGGGGGAGCTCCTACGAGCAGTACTTC
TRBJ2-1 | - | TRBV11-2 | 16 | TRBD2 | CASSFSLAGDHSEQFF | TGTGCCAGCAGCTTCTCACTAGCGGGAGATCATAGTGAGCAGTTCTTC
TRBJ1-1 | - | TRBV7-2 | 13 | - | CASSHAGNTEAFF | TGTGCCAGCAGCCACGCAGGTAACACTGAAGCTTTCTTT
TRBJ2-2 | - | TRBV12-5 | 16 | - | CASAAGYRVGTGELFF | TGTGCTAGTGCCGCAGGGTATCGGGTAGGCACCGGGGAGCTGTTTTTT
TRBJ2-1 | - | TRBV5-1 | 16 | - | CASSLVGVSTYNEQFF | TGCGCCAGCAGCTTGGTGGGGGTCTCCACCTACAATGAGCAGTTCTTC
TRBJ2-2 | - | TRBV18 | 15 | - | CASSQGPLNTGELFF | TGTGCCAGCTCACAGGGGCCGTTGAACACCGGGGAGCTGTTTTTT
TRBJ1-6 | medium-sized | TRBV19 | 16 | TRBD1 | CASSSLGQGVYSPLHF | TGTGCCAGTAGTTCCCTCGGACAGGGGGTATATTCACCCCTCCACTTT
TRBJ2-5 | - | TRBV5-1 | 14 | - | CASSSALEALTQYF | TGCGCCAGCAGCTCCGCCCTTGAGGCGTTGACCCAGTACTTC
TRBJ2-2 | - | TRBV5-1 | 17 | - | CASSLVPTGQNTGELFF | TGCGCCAGCAGCTTGGTCCCGACAGGACAAAACACCGGGGAGCTGTTTTTT
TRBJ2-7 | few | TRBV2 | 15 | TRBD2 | CASSEWAGGGDEQYF | TGTGCCAGCAGTGAATGGGCGGGGGGCGGTGACGAGCAGTACTTC
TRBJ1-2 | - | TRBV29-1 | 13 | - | CSVATGSLYGYTF | TGCAGCGTTGCCACAGGGTCCCTTTATGGCTACACCTTC
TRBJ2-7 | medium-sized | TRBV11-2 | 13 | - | CASSPGGSYEQYF | TGTGCCAGCAGCCCCGGGGGCTCCTACGAGCAGTACTTC
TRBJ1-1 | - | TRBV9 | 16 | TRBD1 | CASSKGQGASGTEAFF | TGTGCCAGCAGCAAGGGACAGGGGGCCTCGGGCACTGAAGCTTTCTTT
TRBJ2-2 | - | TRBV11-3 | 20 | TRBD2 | CASSLEGWEELAGHTGELFF | TGTGCCAGCAGCTTAGAGGGATGGGAAGAACTAGCGGGCCACACCGGGGAGCTGTTTTTT
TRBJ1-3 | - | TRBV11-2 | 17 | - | CASSLGLPTGQRNTIYF | TGTGCCAGCAGCTTGGGACTCCCAACCGGACAGAGAAACACCATATATTTT
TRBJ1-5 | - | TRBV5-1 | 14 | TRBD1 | CASSYQGGNQPQHF | TGCGCCAGCAGCTACCAGGGGGGCAATCAGCCCCAGCATTTT
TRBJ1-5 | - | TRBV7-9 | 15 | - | CASSTTGRDNQPQHF | TGTGCCAGCAGCACCACAGGTAGAGACAATCAGCCCCAGCATTTT
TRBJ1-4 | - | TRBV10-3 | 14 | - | CAAGTGATNEKLFF | TGTGCCGCAGGAACAGGAGCAACTAATGAAAAACTGTTTTTT
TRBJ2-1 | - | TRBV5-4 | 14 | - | CASSFGGAYNEQFF | TGTGCCAGCAGCTTTGGGGGTGCCTACAATGAGCAGTTCTTC